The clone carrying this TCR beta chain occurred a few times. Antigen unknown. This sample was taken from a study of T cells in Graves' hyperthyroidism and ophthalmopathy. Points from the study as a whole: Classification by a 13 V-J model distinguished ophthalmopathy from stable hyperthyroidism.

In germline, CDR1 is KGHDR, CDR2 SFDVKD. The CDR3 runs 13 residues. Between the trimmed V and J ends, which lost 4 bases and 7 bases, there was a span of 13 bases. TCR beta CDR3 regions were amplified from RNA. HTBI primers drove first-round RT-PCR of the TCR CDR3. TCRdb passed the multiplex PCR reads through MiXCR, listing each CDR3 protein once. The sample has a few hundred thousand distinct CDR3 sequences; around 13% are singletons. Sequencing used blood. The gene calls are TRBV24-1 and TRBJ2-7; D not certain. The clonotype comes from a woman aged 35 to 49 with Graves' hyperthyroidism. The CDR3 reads CATSEPTTGEQYF. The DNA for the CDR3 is TGTGCCACCAGTGAACCTACAACGGGTGAGCAGTACTTC.